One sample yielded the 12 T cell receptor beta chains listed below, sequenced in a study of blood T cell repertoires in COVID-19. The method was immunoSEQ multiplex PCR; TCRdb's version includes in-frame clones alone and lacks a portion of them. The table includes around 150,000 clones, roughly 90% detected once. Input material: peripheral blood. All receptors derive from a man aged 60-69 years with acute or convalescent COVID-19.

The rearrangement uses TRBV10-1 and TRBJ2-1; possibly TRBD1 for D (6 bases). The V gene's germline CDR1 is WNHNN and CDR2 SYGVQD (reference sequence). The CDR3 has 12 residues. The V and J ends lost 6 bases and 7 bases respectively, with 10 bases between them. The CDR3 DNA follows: TGCGCCAGCAGCAGGGGACAAAATGAGCAGTTCTTC. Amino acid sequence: CASSRGQNEQFF.

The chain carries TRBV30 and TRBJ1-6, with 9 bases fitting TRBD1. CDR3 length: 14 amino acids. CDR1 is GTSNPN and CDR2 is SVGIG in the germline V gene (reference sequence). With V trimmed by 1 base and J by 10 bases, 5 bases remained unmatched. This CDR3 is CAWSDRGRESPLHF. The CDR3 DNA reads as TGTGCCTGGAGTGACAGGGGGCGCGAGTCACCCCTCCACTTT.

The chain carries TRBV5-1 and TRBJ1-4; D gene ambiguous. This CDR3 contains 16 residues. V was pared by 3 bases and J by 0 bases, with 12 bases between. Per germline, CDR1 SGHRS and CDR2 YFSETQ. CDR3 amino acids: CASSSLTSATNEKLFF. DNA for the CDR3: TGCGCCAGCAGCTCCTTAACGAGTGCAACTAATGAAAAACTGTTTTTT.

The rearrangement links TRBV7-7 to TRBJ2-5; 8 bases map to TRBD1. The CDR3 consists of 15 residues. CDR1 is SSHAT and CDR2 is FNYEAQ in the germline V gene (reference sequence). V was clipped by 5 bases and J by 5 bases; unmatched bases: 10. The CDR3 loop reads CASSHSPQGVETQYF. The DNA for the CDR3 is TGTGCCAGCAGCCACTCCCCACAGGGGGTGGAGACCCAGTACTTC.

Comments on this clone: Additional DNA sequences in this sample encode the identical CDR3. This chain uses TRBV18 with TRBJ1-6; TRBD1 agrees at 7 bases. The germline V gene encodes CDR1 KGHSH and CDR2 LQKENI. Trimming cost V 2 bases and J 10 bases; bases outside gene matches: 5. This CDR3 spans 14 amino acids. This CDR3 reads CASSPTGERSPLHF. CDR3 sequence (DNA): TGTGCCAGCTCACCAACAGGGGAGAGGTCACCCCTCCACTTT.

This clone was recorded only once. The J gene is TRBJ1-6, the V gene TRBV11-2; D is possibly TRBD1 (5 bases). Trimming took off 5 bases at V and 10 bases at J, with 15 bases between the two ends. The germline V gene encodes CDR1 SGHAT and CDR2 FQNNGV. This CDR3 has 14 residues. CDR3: CASSPRGYGSPLHF. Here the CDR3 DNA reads TGTGCCAGCAGCCCGCGGGGGTATGGATCACCCCTCCACTTT.

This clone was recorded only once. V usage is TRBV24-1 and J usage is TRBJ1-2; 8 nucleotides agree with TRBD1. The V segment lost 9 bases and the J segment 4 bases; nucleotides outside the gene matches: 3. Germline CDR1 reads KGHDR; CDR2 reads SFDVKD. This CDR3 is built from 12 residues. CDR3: CATGDRTYGYTF. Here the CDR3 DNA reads TGTGCCACCGGGGACAGGACCTATGGCTACACCTTC.

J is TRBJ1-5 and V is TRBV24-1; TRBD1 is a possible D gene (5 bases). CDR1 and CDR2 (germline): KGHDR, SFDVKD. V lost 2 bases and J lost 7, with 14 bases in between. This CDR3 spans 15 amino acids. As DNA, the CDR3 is TGTGCCACCAGTGATTCTGCAGGGATGGGACAGCCCCAGCATTTT. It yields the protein CATSDSAGMGQPQHF.

This CDR3 reads CASSSTGTLGYGYTF. The CDR3 nucleotides are TGTGCCAGCAGTTCGACAGGGACCTTGGGGTACGGCTACACCTTC. The chain uses TRBV6-5 and TRBJ1-2; 7 bases align to TRBD1. Germline V gives CDR1 MNHEY, CDR2 SVGAGI. The CDR3 runs 15 residues. V dropped 4 bases and J dropped 8; count of bases not matched to a gene: 13.

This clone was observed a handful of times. CDR3 DNA sequence: TGTGCCAGCGCGCAGGGTGCTTCACCCCTCCACTTT. It translates to CASAQGASPLHF. The chain is built from TRBV9 and TRBJ1-6; a weak D match, TRBD1 (5 bases). Germline V gene sequence: CDR1 SGDLS, CDR2 YYNGEE. With 7 bases removed from V and 9 bases from J, the gap between germline ends came to 11 bases. The CDR3 extends over 12 amino acids.

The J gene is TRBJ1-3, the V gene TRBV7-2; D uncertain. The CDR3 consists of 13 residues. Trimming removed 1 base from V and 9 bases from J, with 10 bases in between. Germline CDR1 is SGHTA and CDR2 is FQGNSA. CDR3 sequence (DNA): TGTGCCAGCAGCTTAGGCGGGGTTGGCACCATATATTTT. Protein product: CASSLGGVGTIYF.

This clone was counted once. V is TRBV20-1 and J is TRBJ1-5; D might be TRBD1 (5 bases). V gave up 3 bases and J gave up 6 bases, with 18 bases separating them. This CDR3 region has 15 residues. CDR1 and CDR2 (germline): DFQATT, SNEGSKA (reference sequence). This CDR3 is CSASFSPMGLQPQHF. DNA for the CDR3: TGCAGTGCTAGTTTCAGTCCGATGGGGCTTCAGCCCCAGCATTTT.